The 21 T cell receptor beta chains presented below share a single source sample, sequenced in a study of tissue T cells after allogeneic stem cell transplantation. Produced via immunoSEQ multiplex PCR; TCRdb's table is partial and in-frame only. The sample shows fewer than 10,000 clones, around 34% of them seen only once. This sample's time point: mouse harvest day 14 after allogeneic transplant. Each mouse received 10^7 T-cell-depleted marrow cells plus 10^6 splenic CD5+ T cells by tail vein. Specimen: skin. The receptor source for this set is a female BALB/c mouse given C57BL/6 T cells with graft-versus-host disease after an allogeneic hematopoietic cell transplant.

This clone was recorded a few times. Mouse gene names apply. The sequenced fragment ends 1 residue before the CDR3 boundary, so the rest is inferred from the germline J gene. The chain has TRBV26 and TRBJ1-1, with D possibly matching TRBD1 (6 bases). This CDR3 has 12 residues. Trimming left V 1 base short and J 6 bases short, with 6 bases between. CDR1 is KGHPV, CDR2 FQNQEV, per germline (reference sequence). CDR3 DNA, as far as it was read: TGTGCCAGCAGTCTGTGGACAGCAGAAGTCTTC. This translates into CASSLWTAEVF. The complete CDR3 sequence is CASSLWTAEVFF.

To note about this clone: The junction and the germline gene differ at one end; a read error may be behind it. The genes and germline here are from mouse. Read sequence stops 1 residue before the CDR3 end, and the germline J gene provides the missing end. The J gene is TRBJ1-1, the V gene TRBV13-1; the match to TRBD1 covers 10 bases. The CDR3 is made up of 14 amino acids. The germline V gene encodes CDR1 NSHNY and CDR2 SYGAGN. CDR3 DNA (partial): TGTACCAGCAGTGGGACAGGGGCGGGCACAGAAGTCTTC. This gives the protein CTSSGTGAGTEVF. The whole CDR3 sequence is CTSSGTGAGTEVFF.

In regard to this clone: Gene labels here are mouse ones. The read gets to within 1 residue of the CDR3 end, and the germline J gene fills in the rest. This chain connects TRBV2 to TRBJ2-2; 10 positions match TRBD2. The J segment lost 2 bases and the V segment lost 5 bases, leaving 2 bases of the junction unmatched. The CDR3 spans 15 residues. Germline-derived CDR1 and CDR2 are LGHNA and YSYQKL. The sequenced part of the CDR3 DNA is TGTGCCAGCAGCGCGGACTGGGGGAACACCGGGCAGCTCTAC. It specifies CASSADWGNTGQLY. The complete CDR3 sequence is CASSADWGNTGQLYF.

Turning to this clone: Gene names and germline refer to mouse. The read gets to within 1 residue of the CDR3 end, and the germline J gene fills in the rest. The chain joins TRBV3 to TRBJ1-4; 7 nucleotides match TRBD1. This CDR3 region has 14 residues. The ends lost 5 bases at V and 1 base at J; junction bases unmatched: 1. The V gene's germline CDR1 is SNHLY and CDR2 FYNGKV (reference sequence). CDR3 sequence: CASSRDSSNERLFF. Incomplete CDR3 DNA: TGTGCCAGCAGCCGGGACAGTTCCAACGAAAGATTATTT. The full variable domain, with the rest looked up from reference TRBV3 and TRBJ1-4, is GPKVLQIPSHQIIDMGQMVTLNCDPVSNHLYFYWYKQILGQQMEFLVNFYNGKVMEKSKLFKDQFSVERPDGSYFTLKIQPTALEDSAVYFCASSRDSSNERLFFGHGTKLSVL.

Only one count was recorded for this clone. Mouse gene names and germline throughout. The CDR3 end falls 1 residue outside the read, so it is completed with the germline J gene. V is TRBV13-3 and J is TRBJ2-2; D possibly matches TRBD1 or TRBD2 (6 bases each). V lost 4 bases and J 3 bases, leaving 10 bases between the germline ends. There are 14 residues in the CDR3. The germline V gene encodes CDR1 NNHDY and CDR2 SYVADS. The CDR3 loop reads CASSRGRDTGQLYF. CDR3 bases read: TGTGCCAGCAGTCGGGGGCGCGACACCGGGCAGCTCTAC.

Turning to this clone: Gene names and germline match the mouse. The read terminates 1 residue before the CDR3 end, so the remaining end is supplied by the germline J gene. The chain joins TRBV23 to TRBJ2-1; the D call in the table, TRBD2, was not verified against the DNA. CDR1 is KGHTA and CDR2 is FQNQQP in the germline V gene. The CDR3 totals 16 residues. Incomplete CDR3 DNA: TGCTCCAGCAGCCTCGGGACTGGGGGGGCGTTGGCTGAGCAGTTC. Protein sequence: CSSSLGTGGALAEQF. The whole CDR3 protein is CSSSLGTGGALAEQFF.

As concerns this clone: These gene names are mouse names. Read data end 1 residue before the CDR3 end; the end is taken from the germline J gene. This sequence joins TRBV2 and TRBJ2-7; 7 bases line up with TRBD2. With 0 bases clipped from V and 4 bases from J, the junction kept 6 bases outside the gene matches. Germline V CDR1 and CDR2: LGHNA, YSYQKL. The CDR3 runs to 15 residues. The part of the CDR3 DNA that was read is TGTGCCAGCAGCCAAGAGGCGGGGGGGAGATATGAACAGTAC. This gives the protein CASSQEAGGRYEQY. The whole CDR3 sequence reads CASSQEAGGRYEQYF.

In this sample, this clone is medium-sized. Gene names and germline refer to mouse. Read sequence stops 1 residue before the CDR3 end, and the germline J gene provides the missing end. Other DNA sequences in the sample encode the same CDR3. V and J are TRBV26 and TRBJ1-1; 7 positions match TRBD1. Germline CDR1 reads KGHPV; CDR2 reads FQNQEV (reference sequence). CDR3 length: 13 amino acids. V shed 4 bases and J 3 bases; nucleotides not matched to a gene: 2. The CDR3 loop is CASSPQGDTEVFF. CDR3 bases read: TGTGCCAGCAGTCCCCAGGGGGACACAGAAGTCTTC.

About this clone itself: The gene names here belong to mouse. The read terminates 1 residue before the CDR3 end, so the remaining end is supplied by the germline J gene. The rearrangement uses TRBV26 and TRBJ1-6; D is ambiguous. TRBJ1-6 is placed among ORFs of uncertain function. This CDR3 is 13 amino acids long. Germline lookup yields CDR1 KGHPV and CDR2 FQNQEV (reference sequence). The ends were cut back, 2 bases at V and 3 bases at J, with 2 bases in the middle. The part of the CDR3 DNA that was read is TGTGCCAGCAGTCTGGGCTATAATTCGCCCCTCTAC. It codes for CASSLGYNSPLY. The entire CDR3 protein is CASSLGYNSPLYF.

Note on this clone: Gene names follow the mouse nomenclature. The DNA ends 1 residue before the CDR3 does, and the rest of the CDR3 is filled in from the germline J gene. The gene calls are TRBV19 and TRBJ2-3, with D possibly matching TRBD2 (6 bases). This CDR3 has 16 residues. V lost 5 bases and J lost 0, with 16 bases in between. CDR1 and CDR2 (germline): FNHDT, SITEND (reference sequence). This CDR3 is CASSALLGFSAETLYF. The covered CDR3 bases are TGTGCCAGCAGCGCCCTTCTGGGGTTTAGTGCAGAAACGCTGTAT.

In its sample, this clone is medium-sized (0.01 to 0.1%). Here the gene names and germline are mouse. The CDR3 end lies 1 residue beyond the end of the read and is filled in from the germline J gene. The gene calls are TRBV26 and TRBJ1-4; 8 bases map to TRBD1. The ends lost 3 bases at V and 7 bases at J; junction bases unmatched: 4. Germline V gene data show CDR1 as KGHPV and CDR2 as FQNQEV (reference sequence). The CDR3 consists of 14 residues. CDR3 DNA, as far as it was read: TGTGCCAGCAGTCTTGGACAGGGAGGCGAAAGATTATTT. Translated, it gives CASSLGQGGERLF. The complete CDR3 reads CASSLGQGGERLFF.

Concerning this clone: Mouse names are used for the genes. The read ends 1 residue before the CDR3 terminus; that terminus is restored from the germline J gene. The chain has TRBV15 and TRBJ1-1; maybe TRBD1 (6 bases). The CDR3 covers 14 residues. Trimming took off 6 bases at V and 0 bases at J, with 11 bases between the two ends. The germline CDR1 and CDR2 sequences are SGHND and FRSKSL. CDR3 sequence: CASRAGTTNTEVFF. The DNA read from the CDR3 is TGTGCCAGCAGGGCCGGGACAACAAACACAGAAGTCTTC.

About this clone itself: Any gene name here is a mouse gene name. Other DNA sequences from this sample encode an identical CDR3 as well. The CDR3 bases that were read are TGTGCCAGCAGTCGGCAGGGGTATAATTCGCCCCTCTAC. The encoded protein is CASSRQGYNSPLY. The whole CDR3 protein is CASSRQGYNSPLYF. The V gene is TRBV26, the J gene TRBJ1-6, with D perhaps matching TRBD1 (6 bases). The read halts 1 residue ahead of the CDR3 end, with the missing end drawn from the germline J gene. TRBJ1-6 is labeled an ORF, and its function is uncertain. This CDR3 spans 14 amino acids. The germline V gene has CDR1 KGHPV and CDR2 FQNQEV (reference sequence). The V end lost 4 bases, the J end lost 4 bases, and 8 bases lay between the germline ends.

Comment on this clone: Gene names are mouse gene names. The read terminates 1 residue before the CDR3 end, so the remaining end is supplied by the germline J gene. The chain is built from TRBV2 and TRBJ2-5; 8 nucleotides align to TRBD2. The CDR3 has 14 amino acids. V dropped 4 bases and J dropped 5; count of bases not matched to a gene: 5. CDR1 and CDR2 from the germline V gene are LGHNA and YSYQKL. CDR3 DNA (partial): TGTGCCAGCAGCCGGGGGGGCGCTGGAGACACCCAGTAC. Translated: CASSRGGAGDTQY. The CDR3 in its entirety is CASSRGGAGDTQYF.

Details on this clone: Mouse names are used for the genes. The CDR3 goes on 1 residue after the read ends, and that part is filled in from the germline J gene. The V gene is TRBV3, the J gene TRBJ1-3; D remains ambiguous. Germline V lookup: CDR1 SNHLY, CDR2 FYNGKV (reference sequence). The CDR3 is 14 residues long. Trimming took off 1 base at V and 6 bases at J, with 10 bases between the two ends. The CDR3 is CASSLGDIKNTLYF. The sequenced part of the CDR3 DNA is TGTGCCAGCAGCTTAGGTGACATCAAAAATACGCTCTAT.

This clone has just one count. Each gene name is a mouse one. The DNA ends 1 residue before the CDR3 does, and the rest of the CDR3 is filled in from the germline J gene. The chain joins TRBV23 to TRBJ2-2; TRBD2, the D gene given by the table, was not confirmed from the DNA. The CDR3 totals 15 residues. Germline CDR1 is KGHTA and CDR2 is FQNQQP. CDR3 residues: CSSSQGWGAERQLYF. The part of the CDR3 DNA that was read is TGCTCCAGCAGTCAAGGCTGGGGGGCTGAGCGGCAGCTCTAC. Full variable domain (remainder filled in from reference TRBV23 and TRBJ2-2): DAAVTQKPRYLIKMKGQEAEMKCIPEKGHTAVFWYQQKQSKELKFLIYFQNQQPLDQIDMVKERFSAVCPSSSLCSLGIRTCEAEDSALYLCSSSQGWGAERQLYFGEGSKLTVL.

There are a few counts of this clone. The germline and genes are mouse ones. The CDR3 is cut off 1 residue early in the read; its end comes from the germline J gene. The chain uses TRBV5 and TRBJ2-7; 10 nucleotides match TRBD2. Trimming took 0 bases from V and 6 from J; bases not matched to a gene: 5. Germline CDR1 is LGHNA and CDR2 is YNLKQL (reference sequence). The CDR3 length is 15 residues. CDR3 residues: CASSQETGGRVEQYF. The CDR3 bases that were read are TGTGCCAGCAGCCAAGAGACTGGGGGGAGGGTTGAACAGTAC.

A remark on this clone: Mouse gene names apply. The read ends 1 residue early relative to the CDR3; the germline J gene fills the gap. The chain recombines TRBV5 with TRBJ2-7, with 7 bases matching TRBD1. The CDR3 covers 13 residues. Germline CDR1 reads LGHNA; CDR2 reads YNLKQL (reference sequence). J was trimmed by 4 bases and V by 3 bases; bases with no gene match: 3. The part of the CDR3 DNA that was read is TGTGCCAGCAGCCAGGGACAGTGGTATGAACAGTAC. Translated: CASSQGQWYEQY. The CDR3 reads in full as CASSQGQWYEQYF.

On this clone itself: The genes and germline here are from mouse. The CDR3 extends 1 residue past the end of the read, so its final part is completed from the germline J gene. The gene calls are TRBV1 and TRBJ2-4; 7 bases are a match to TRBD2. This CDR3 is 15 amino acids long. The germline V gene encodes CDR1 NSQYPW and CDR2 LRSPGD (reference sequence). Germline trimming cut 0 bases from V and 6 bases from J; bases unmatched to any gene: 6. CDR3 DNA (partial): TGCACCTGCAGTGCAGAGGGGGGGGGGAGGAACACCTTGTAC. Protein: CTCSAEGGGRNTLY. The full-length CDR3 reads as CTCSAEGGGRNTLYF.

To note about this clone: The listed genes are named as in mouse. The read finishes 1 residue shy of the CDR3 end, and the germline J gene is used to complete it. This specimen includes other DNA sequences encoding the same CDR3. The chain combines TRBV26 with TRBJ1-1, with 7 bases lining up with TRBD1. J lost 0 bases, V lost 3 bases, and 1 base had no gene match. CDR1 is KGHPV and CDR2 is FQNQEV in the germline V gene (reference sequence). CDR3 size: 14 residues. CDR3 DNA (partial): TGTGCCAGCAGTCTAGGGACAGCAAACACAGAAGTCTTC. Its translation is CASSLGTANTEVF. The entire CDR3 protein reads CASSLGTANTEVFF.

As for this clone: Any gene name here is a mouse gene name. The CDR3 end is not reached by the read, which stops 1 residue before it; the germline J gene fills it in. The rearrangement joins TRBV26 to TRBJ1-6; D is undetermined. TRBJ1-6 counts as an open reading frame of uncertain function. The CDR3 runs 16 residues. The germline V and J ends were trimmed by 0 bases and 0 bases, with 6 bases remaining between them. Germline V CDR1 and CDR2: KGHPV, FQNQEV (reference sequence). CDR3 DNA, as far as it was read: TGTGCCAGCAGTCTGTCCTGGGATTCCTATAATTCGCCCCTCTAC. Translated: CASSLSWDSYNSPLY. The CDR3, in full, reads CASSLSWDSYNSPLYF.